The clone carrying this TCR beta chain was counted ten times or more. These data originate in a study of blood T cells in healthy people across ages. Total RNA, at least 5 micrograms per sample, came from PBMCs. V gave up 5 bases and J gave up 4 bases, with 12 bases separating them. The CDR3 is made up of 13 amino acids. Germline V gene lookup returns CDR1 MDHEN and CDR2 SYDVKM. A J-beta primer mix and a sample-barcoded 5' primer were used in a second PCR of about 7 to 12 cycles. MiXCR, applied by TCRdb to the 5' RACE reads, yields one record per CDR3 protein. In the table there are 1.5 million or so distinct CDR3 sequences, roughly 43% of which are singletons.

The sequenced material came from blood. The J gene is TRBJ2-7, the V gene TRBV28, with a weak D call TRBD2 (6 bases). The clonotype was recovered from a woman aged 18-29 years in good health. CDR3 in amino acids: CASSRGLPYEQYF. The CDR3 region has the DNA TGTGCCAGCAGTAGGGGACTCCCGTACGAGCAGTACTTC.